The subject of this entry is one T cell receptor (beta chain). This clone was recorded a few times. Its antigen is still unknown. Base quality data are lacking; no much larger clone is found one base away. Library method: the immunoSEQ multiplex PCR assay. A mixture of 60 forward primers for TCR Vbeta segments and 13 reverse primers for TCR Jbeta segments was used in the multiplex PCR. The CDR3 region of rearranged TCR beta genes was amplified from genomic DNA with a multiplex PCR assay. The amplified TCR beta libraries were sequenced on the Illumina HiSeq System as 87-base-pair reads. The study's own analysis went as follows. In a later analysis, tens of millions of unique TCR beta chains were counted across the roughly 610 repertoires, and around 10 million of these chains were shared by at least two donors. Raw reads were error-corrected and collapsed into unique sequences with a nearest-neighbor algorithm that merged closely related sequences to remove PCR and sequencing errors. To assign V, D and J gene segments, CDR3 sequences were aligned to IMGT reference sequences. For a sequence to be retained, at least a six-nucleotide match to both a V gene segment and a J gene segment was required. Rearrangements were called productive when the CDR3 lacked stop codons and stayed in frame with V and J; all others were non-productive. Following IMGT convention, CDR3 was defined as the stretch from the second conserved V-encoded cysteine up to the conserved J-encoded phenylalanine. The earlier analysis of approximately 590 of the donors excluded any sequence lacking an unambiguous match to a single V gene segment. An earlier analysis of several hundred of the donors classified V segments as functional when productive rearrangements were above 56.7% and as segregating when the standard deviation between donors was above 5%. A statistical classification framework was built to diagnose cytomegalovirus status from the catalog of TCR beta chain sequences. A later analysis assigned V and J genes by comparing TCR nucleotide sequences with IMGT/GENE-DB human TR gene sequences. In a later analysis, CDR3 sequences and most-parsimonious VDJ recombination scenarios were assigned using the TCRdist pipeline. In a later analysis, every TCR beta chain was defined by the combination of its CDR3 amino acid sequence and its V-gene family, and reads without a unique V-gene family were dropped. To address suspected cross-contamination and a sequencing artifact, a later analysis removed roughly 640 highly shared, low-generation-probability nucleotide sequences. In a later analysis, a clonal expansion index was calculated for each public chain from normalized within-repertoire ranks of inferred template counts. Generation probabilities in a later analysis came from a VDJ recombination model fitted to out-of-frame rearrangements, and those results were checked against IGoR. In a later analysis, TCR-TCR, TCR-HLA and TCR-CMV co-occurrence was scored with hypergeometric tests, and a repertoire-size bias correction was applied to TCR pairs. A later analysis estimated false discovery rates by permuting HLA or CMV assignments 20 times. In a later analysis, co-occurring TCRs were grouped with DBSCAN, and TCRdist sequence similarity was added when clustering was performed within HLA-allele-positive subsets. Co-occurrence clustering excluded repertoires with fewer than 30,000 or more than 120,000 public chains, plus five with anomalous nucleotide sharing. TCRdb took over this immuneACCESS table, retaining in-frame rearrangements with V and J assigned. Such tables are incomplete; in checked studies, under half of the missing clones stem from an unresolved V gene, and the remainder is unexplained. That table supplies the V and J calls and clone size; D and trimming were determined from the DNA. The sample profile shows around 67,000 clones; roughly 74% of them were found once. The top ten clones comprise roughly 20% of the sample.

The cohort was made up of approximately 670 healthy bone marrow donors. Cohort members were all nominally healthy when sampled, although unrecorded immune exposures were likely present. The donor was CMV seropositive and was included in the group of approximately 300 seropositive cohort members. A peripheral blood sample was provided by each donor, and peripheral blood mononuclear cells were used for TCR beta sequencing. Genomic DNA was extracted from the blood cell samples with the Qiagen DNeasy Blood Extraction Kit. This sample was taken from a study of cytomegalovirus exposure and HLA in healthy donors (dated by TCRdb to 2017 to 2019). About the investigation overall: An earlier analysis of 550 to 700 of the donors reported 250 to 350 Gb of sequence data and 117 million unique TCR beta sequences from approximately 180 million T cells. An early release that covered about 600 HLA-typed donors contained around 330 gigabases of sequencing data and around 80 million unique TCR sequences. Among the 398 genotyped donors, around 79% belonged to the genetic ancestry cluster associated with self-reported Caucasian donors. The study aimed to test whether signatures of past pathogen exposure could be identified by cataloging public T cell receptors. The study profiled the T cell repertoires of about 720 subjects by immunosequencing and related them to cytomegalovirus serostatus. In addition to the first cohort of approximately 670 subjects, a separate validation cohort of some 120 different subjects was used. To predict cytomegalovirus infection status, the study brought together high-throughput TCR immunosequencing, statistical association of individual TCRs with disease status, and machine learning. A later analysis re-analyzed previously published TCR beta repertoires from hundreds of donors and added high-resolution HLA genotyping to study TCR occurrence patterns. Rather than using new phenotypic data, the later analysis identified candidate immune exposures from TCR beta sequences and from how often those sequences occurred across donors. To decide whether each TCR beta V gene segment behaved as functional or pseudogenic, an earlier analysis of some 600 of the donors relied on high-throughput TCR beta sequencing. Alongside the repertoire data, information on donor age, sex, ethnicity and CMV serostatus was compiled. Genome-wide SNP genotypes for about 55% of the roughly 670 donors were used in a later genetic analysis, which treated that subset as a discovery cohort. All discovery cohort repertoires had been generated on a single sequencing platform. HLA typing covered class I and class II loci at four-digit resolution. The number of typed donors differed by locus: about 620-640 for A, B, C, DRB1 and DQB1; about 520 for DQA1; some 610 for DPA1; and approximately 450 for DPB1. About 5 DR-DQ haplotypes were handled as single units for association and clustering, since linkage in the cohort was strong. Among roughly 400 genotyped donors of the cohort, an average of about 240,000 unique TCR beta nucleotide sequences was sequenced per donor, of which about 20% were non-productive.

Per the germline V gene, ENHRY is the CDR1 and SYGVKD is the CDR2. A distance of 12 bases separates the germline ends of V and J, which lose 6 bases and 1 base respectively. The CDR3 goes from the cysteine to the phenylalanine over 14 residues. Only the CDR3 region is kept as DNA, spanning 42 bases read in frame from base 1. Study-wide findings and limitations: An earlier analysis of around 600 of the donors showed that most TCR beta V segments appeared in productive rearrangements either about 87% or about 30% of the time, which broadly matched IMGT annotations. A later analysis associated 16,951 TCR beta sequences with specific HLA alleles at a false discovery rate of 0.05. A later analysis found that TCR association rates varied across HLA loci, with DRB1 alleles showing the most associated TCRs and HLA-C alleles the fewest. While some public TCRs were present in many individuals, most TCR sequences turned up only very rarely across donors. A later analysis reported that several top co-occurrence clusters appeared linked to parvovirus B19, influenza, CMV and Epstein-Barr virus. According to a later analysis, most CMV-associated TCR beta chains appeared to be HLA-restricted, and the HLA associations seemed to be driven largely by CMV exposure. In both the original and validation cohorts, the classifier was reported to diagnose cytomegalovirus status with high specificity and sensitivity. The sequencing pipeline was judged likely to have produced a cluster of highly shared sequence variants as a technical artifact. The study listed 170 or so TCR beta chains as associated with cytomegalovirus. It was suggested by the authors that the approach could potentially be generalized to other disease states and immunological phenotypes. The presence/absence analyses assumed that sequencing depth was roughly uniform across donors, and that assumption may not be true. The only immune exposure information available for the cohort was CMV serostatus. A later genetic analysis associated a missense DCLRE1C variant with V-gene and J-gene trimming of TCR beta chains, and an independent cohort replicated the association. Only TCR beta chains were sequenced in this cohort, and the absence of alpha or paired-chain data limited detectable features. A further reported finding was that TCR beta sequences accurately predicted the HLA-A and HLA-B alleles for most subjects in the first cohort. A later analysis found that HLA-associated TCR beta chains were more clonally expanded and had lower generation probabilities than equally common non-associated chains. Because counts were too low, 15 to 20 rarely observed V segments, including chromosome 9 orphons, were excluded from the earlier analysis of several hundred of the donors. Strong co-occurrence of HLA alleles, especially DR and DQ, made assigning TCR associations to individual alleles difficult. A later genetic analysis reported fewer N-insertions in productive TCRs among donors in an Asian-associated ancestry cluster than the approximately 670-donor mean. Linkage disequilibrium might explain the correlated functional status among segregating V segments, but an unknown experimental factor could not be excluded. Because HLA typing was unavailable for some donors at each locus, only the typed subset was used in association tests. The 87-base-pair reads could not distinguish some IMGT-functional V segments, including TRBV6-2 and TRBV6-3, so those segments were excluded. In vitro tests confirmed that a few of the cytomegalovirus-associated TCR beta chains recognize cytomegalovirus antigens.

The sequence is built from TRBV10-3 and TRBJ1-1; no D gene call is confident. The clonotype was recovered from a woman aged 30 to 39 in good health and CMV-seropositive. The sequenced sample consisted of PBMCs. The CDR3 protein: CAIRRMGENTEAFF. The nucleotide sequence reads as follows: TGTGCCATCAGAAGGATGGGCGAGAACACTGAAGCTTTCTTT.